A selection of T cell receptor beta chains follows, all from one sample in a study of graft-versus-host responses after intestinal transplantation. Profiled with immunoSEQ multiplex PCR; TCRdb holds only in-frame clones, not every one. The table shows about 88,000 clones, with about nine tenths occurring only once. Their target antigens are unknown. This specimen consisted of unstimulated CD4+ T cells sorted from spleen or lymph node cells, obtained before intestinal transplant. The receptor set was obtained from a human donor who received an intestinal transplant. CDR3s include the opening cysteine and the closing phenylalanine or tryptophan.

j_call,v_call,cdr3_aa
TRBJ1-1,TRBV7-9,CASSLSRGNTEAFF
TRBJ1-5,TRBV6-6,CASSPGGRDNQPQHF
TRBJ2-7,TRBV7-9,CASSRGSGKPTYEQYF
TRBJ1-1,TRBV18,CASSPPGLRNTEAFF
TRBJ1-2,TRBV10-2,CASSTGPNYGYTF
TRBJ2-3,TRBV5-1,CASSLGLAGGFGTQYF
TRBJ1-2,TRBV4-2,CASSQDPGQGDYGYTF
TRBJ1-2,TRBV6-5,CASSYNDAPGGYGYTF
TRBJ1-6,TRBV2,CASSLETVGSYNSPLHF
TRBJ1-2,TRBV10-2,CASRAGTGLNYGYTF
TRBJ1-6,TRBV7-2,CASSQVGTGSSPLHF
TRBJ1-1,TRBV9,CASSVTGSPNTEAFF
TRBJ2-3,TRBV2,CASSVRRGPPTQYF
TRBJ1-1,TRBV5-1,CASSYGGGTEAFF
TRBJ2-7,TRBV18,CASSPVGVHEQYF
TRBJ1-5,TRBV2,CASSEGDSRNQPQHF
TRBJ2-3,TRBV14,CASSQGFGSVTDTQYF
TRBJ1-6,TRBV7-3,CASSYDGTYNSPLHF
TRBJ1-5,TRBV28,CASSLGGLDNQPQHF
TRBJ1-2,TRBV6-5,CASIPTGSYGYTF
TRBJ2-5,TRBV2,CASGSLAGVGETQYF
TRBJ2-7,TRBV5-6,CASSLRDRGRRTYEQYF
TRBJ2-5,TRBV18,CASSPGTGPQETQYF